This TCR beta chain was sequenced in a study of technical replicates of blood from several donors. CDR1 is LNHDA, CDR2 SQIVND, per germline (reference sequence). The CDR3 is made up of 12 amino acids. Trimming cost V 5 bases and J 6 bases, with 9 bases left between them. Some clones are missing from TCRdb's copy, which holds only in-frame ones; the method was immunoSEQ multiplex PCR. The table lists approximately 16,000 clones, approximately 87% of them singletons, with 9% to 15% in the top ten. Sequencing was done on a sample of PBMCs. This chain joins TRBV19 and TRBJ2-3, with a tentative D call TRBD1 (6 bases). The sequence derives from a human donor in good health. CDR3 nucleotide sequence: TGTGCCAGTAGTTCAGGGGCCGATACGCAGTATTTT. Its translation is CASSSGADTQYF.